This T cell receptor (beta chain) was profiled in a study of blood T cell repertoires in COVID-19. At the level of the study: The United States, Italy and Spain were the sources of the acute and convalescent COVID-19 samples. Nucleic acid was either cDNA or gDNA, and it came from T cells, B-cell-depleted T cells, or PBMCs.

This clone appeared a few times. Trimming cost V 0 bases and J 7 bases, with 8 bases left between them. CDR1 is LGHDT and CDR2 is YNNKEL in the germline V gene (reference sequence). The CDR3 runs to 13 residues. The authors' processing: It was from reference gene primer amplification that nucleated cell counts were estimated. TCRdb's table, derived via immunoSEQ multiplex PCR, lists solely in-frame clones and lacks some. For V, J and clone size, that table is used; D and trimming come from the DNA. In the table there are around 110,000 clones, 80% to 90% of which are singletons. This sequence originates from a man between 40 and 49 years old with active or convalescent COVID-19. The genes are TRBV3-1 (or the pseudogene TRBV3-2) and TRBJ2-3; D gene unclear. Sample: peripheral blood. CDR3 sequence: CASSQEGANTQYF. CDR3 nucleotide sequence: TGTGCCAGCAGCCAAGAAGGAGCAAATACGCAGTATTTT.